These T cell receptor beta chains were read from a single sample in a study of blood T cell repertoires in COVID-19. Measured with immunoSEQ multiplex PCR; TCRdb has only the in-frame clones, and not every one. Among around 62,000 clones listed, less than 90% were seen once. Specimen: peripheral blood. These receptors all stem from a man over 45 with active COVID-19. CDR3s include the opening cysteine and the closing phenylalanine or tryptophan. D genes are given only for firm matches. Part of the rows lack a size; the others show once, few, many or a class for expanded clones.

TRBJ2-2 TRBV11-3 TRBD1 NA CASSQGQVNTGELFF TGTGCCAGCAGCCAGGGACAGGTTAACACCGGGGAGCTGTTTTTT
TRBJ1-4 TRBV4-2 TRBD1 NA CASSLRTGREKLFF TGTGCCAGCAGCCTACGGACAGGGAGGGAAAAACTGTTTTTT
TRBJ2-3 TRBV7-7 TRBD1 NA CASSQGDKKTDTQYF TGTGCCAGCAGCCAGGGGGACAAGAAAACAGATACGCAGTATTTT
TRBJ1-1 TRBV10-3 NA NA CAIRLAPGTEAFF TGTGCCATCCGATTGGCGCCGGGGACTGAAGCTTTCTTT
TRBJ1-2 TRBV7-2 TRBD1 once CASSSSGTGLVRGYTF TGTGCCAGCAGCTCCTCCGGGACAGGTCTAGTCCGAGGCTACACCTTC
TRBJ1-6 TRBV27 NA NA CASSFRRGNSPLHF TGTGCCAGCAGTTTCCGAAGGGGTAATTCACCCCTCCACTTT
TRBJ1-5 TRBV19 NA NA CASSIGVGVSFSQPQHF TGTGCCAGTAGTATCGGAGTAGGGGTCAGTTTTAGTCAGCCCCAGCATTTT
TRBJ2-7 TRBV12-5 TRBD2 NA CASGPHPGLASYEQYF TGTGCTAGTGGTCCTCACCCCGGACTAGCCTCCTACGAGCAGTACTTC
TRBJ2-7 TRBV27 NA NA CASSFGSTYEQYF TGTGCCAGCAGTTTTGGGAGTACCTACGAGCAGTACTTC
TRBJ2-1 TRBV5-1 TRBD2 NA CASSLGLADYSYNEQFF TGCGCCAGCAGCCTGGGACTAGCGGATTACTCCTACAATGAGCAGTTCTTC
TRBJ1-6 TRBV15 TRBD1 NA CATSSGQTFSPLHF TGTGCCACCAGTTCGGGACAGACCTTTTCACCCCTCCACTTT
TRBJ2-2 TRBV5-1 NA NA CASSPLVNTGELFF TGCGCCAGCAGTCCATTAGTCAACACCGGGGAGCTGTTTTTT
TRBJ2-3 TRBV5-4 TRBD1 once CASSFRQGATDTQYF TGTGCCAGCAGCTTCCGACAGGGGGCGACAGATACGCAGTATTTT
TRBJ2-5 TRBV5-5 NA NA CASSPEGTIQETQYF TGTGCCAGCAGCCCGGAGGGCACAATCCAAGAGACCCAGTACTTC
TRBJ2-5 TRBV5-6 NA NA CASSLVRRGETQYF TGTGCCAGCAGCTTGGTAAGGAGGGGAGAGACCCAGTACTTC
TRBJ1-1 TRBV7-6 TRBD1 NA CASSRGTANTEAFF TGTGCCAGCAGCCGCGGGACAGCGAACACTGAAGCTTTCTTT
TRBJ2-1 TRBV13 TRBD2 NA CASSPGTSGSNEQFF TGTGCCAGCAGCCCCGGGACTAGCGGGAGTAATGAGCAGTTCTTC
TRBJ2-5 TRBV27 NA NA CASSLSGPGDYQETQYF TGTGCCAGCAGTTTATCGGGTCCAGGGGATTACCAAGAGACCCAGTACTTC
TRBJ2-1 TRBV12-3/TRBV12-4 TRBD2 NA CASSREREGRQFF TGTGCCAGCAGTCGAGAGCGGGAGGGCAGGCAGTTCTTC
TRBJ2-1 TRBV19 NA NA CASSILSGAELQFF TGTGCCAGTAGTATACTCTCGGGAGCGGAGCTACAGTTCTTC
TRBJ2-5 TRBV6-5 NA NA CASSYTDQETQYF TGTGCCAGCAGTTACACGGACCAAGAGACCCAGTACTTC
TRBJ2-2 TRBV6-4 TRBD2 NA CASSGTSGTGELFF TGTGCCAGCAGTGGGACTAGCGGGACCGGGGAGCTGTTTTTT
TRBJ2-1 TRBV5-4 TRBD2 NA CASTFGLAGVNEQFF TGTGCCAGCACCTTCGGGCTAGCGGGCGTTAATGAGCAGTTCTTC
TRBJ1-2 TRBV6-5 NA NA CASSYSAGEQNYGYTF TGTGCCAGCAGTTACTCGGCAGGGGAACAAAACTATGGCTACACCTTC
TRBJ2-3 TRBV19 TRBD2 NA CASSIFSGGSTDTQYF TGTGCCAGTAGTATATTTAGCGGGGGGAGCACAGATACGCAGTATTTT
TRBJ1-2 TRBV6-5 TRBD1 NA CASSYSSGQVFYGYTF TGTGCCAGCAGTTACTCGTCCGGACAGGTCTTCTATGGCTACACCTTC
TRBJ1-1 TRBV29-1 NA NA CSVVVIPGANTEAFF TGCAGCGTTGTAGTGATACCAGGGGCGAACACTGAAGCTTTCTTT
TRBJ2-1 TRBV7-8 TRBD2 NA CASSLDGRDLYNEQFF TGTGCCAGCAGCTTAGACGGGAGGGACCTATACAATGAGCAGTTCTTC
TRBJ1-5 TRBV30 NA NA CAWSVRGSYQPQHF TGTGCCTGGAGTGTAAGGGGGTCCTACCAGCCCCAGCATTTT
TRBJ2-2 TRBV2 TRBD2 NA CASTANSGGATGELFF TGTGCCAGCACTGCGAATAGCGGGGGGGCCACCGGGGAGCTGTTTTTT
TRBJ2-7 TRBV27 NA NA CASGHGYEQYF TGTGCCAGCGGACATGGCTACGAGCAGTACTTC
TRBJ2-2 TRBV5-1 TRBD1 NA CASSLAGQGATGELFF TGCGCCAGCAGCTTGGCCGGACAGGGGGCCACCGGGGAGCTGTTTTTT
TRBJ2-7 TRBV3-1/TRBV3-2 TRBD1 once CASSRQGSYEQYF TGTGCCAGCAGCCGACAGGGCTCCTACGAGCAGTACTTC
TRBJ1-1 TRBV5-4 NA once CASSSRGLAEAFF TGTGCCAGCAGCTCGAGGGGGTTGGCTGAAGCTTTCTTT
TRBJ1-3 TRBV4-1 NA NA CASSQAETANTIYF TGCGCCAGCAGCCAAGCGGAGACAGCGAACACCATATATTTT
TRBJ1-4 TRBV5-1 TRBD1 few CASSLGQGDGKLFF TGCGCCAGCAGCTTGGGACAGGGTGACGGAAAACTGTTTTTT
TRBJ1-1 TRBV19 NA NA CASSIEGRMNTEAFF TGTGCCAGTAGTATCGAGGGGAGGATGAACACTGAAGCTTTCTTT
TRBJ1-2 TRBV6-5 NA NA CASSYSDRRFGYTF TGTGCCAGCAGTTACAGCGACAGGCGGTTCGGCTACACCTTC
TRBJ2-7 TRBV9 TRBD1 NA CASSVTPLGTGSAEQYF TGTGCCAGCAGCGTAACACCCCTCGGGACAGGGTCGGCGGAGCAGTACTTC
TRBJ1-1 TRBV25-1 NA NA CASSGGGWGTEAFF TGTGCCAGCAGTGGAGGGGGATGGGGGACTGAAGCTTTCTTT
TRBJ2-1 TRBV29-1 TRBD2 NA CSASSGYNEQFF TGCAGCGCAAGTAGCGGGTACAATGAGCAGTTCTTC
TRBJ2-5 TRBV6-5 NA NA CASSPGQGQTQYF TGTGCCAGCAGTCCCGGGCAGGGTCAGACCCAGTACTTC
TRBJ2-2 TRBV3-1/TRBV3-2 TRBD2 NA CASRSRGSNTGELFF TGTGCCAGCAGGTCGCGGGGGTCGAACACCGGGGAGCTGTTTTTT
TRBJ1-4 TRBV3-1/TRBV3-2 NA NA CASSQGRSGGEKLFF TGTGCCAGCAGCCAAGGGCGGTCAGGAGGTGAAAAACTGTTTTTT
TRBJ1-6 TRBV10-1 NA NA CASSSGSSYNSPLHF TGCGCCAGCAGCTCGGGGAGCTCCTATAATTCACCCCTCCACTTT
TRBJ2-7 TRBV7-9 TRBD1 NA CASSPRSATGAEQYF TGTGCCAGCAGCCCGCGGAGTGCGACAGGGGCCGAGCAGTACTTC
TRBJ2-2 TRBV7-2 NA NA CASSLRGTAGELFF TGTGCCAGCAGCTTACGGGGAACGGCCGGGGAGCTGTTTTTT
TRBJ1-6 TRBV11-2 NA NA CASSSRYGGNSPLHF TGTGCCAGCAGCTCCCGGTACGGGGGGAATTCACCCCTCCACTTT
TRBJ2-7 TRBV16 TRBD1 NA CASSQPTGASRYEQYF TGTGCCAGCAGCCAACCGACAGGGGCCTCGAGATACGAGCAGTACTTC
TRBJ1-5 TRBV7-9 NA NA CASSGGGGGDQPQHF TGTGCCAGCAGCGGTGGGGGGGGCGGCGATCAGCCCCAGCATTTT
TRBJ1-3 TRBV5-6 TRBD1 NA CASSSTGTGNTIYF TGTGCCAGCAGCTCGACAGGGACTGGAAACACCATATATTTT
TRBJ2-1 TRBV4-1 TRBD2 NA CASSLTGTSGRAYNEQFF TGCGCCAGCAGCCTAACCGGGACTAGCGGGAGGGCCTACAATGAGCAGTTCTTC
TRBJ2-3 TRBV9 NA NA CASSVGGGDTQYF TGTGCCAGCAGCGTAGGGGGAGGAGATACGCAGTATTTT
TRBJ2-2 TRBV5-4 NA once CASSLLTGELFF TGTGCCAGCAGCTTGTTAACCGGGGAGCTGTTTTTT